This T cell receptor beta chain was captured by sequencing in a study of blood T cell repertoires in COVID-19. For the study at large: From the United States, Italy and Spain came samples of acute and convalescent COVID-19. Nucleic acid was either cDNA or gDNA, and it came from T cells, B-cell-depleted T cells, or PBMCs.

CDR3 length equals 15 residues. Germline V gene lookup returns CDR1 SGHTA and CDR2 FQGTGA. V was trimmed by 7 bases and J by 4 bases, leaving 18 bases between them. Per the original methods: Amplification of reference gene primers was used by the study to estimate nucleated cell counts. Sequenced by immunoSEQ multiplex PCR; TCRdb stores in-frame clones only, minus some. Clonal size and the V and J genes are those of that table, whereas D and trimming came from the DNA. The sample records some 19,000 clones, roughly 88% being singletons. The genes are TRBV7-3 and TRBJ2-3; D possibly corresponds to TRBD2 (6 bases). This clonotype originated in a human donor in a cohort sampled during active COVID-19. The donor label of this sample is uncertain. The material sequenced was peripheral blood. DNA for the CDR3: TGTGCCAGCACCCTCGGGGGAGTGGTTTCAGATACGCAGTATTTT. This encodes CASTLGGVVSDTQYF.